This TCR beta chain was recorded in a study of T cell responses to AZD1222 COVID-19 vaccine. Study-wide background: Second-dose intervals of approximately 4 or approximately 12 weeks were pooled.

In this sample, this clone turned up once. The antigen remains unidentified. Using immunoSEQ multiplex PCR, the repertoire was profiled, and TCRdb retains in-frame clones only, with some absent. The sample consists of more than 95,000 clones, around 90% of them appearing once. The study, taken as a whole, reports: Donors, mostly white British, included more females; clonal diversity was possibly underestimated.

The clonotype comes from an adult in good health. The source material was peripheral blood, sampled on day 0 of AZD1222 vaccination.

CDR3 nucleotide sequence: TGTGCCAGCAGGGTGACAGGGGGGCCCTACAATGAGCAGTTCTTC. This translates into CASRVTGGPYNEQFF. This rearrangement joins TRBV7-9 to TRBJ2-1, with 9 bases lining up with TRBD1. CDR1 and CDR2 (germline): SEHNR, FQNEAQ (reference sequence). The CDR3 sequence is 15 residues long. Trimming took 6 bases from V and 2 from J; bases not matched to a gene: 5.